This TCR beta chain was profiled in a study of T cells in women clearing cervical HPV infection. Sequencing was performed with immunoSEQ multiplex PCR; in TCRdb, only in-frame clones are kept and a portion is missing. This sample's table has about 39,000 clones. This receptor was identified in a woman between 18 and 70 years old with a cervical HPV16 infection that either progressed to CIN3+ or cleared (not recorded which). Sample: blood buffy coat.

The CDR3 sequence is CATTVGTGGKKLFF. The CDR3 bases that were read are TGTGCCACCACCGTTGGGACAGGGGGGAAAAAA. The chain couples TRBV15 to TRBJ1-4; 11 bases agree with TRBD1. Sequencing ends 3 residues short of the CDR3 end; the germline J gene provides the rest. The J segment lost 9 bases and the V segment lost 7 bases, leaving 7 bases of the junction unmatched. The length of the CDR3 is 14 residues. CDR1 and CDR2 (germline): LNHNV, YYDKDF (reference sequence).